This T cell receptor (beta chain) came from a study of OX40 agonist ivuxolimab in advanced cancers. Trimming pared 1 base from V and 3 bases from J, leaving 7 bases between. Germline V gene data show CDR1 as SGHVS and CDR2 as FNYEAQ. CDR3 length: 14 amino acids. Clones were read by immunoSEQ multiplex PCR, and TCRdb kept only the in-frame ones, dropping some. The table lists roughly 28,000 clones, approximately 84% of them singletons, with roughly 15% in the top ten. The gene calls are TRBV7-6 and TRBJ2-1; D may be TRBD2 (6 bases). The clonotype originates from an adult with an advanced solid tumor such as melanoma, head and neck, liver or kidney cancer. The starting material was CD4+ or CD8+ T cells sorted from blood, obtained in a trial of the OX40 agonist ivuxolimab. The DNA for the CDR3 is TGTGCCAGCAGCTTAGGCGGGAACTACAATGAGCAGTTCTTC. This translates into CASSLGGNYNEQFF.